Shown below are 6 T cell receptor beta chains from a single sample sequenced in a study of blood T cells in healthy people across ages. The authors ran a second PCR of roughly 6 to 12 cycles using a sample-barcoded 5' primer and a J-beta primer mix. Each CDR3 protein is one row after TCRdb ran MiXCR on the 5' RACE reads. The sample includes 700,000 to 850,000 distinct CDR3 sequences, approximately 55% seen only once; the top ten take about two fifths. Sequenced: blood. The source is an elderly man in good health.

The chain uses TRBV5-1 and TRBJ2-1, with 10 positions matching TRBD2. Unmatched junction bases numbered 6, after V lost 6 bases and J lost 0 bases. The CDR3 length is 16 residues. CDR1 is SGHRS, CDR2 YFSETQ, per germline. CDR3 sequence reads: CASTQAGGSSYNEQFF. The CDR3 DNA follows: TGCGCCAGCACCCAAGCGGGAGGGAGCTCCTACAATGAGCAGTTCTTC.

V gene TRBV20-1 combines with J gene TRBJ2-1; D is ambiguous. V dropped 0 bases and J dropped 6 bases, with 9 bases sitting between them. The CDR3 is made up of 13 amino acids. Germline CDR1 DFQATT, CDR2 SNEGSKA (reference sequence). CDR3 bases: TGCAGTGCTAGAGATGACGGTTTCAATGAGCAGTTCTTC. Its translation is CSARDDGFNEQFF.

The rearrangement links TRBV5-6 to TRBJ1-2, with TRBD1 matching over 9 bases. The CDR3 totals 15 residues. The V gene end was trimmed by 0 bases and the J gene end by 8 bases; junction bases not matched to a gene: 8. CDR1 and CDR2 (germline): SGHDT, YYEEEE. In nucleotides, the CDR3 is TGTGCCAGCAGCTTGGCGCCGGGACAGGGATTCGGCTACACCTTC. Translated, it gives CASSLAPGQGFGYTF.

CDR3 sequence reads: CASSLNRGQGNQPQHF. The CDR3 region has the DNA TGTGCCAGCAGTCTTAATAGGGGGCAAGGGAATCAGCCCCAGCATTTT. V usage is TRBV28 and J usage is TRBJ1-5, with TRBD1 matching over 7 bases. Germline assignment: CDR1 MDHEN and CDR2 SYDVKM. The V segment lost 5 bases and the J segment 4 bases; nucleotides outside the gene matches: 11. The CDR3 has 16 amino acids.

The rearrangement joins TRBV7-2 to TRBJ2-7, with a weak D call TRBD1 (6 bases). V was clipped by 5 bases and J by 3 bases, with 11 bases between them. CDR1 is SGHTA and CDR2 is FQGNSA in the germline V gene. The CDR3 is 13 residues long. CDR3 residues: CASSPRTVYEQYF. The CDR3 bases are TGTGCCAGCAGCCCCCGGACAGTCTACGAGCAGTACTTC.

This clonotype was recorded a few times. The chain recombines TRBV6-1 with TRBJ2-1; no reliable D call. CDR1 and CDR2 (germline): MNHNS, SASEGT. Trimming left V 7 bases short and J 1 base short, with 14 bases between. The CDR3 runs to 15 residues. DNA for the CDR3: TGTGCCAGCACCCACGGACCGAGGTCCTACAATGAGCAGTTCTTC. Encoded protein: CASTHGPRSYNEQFF.